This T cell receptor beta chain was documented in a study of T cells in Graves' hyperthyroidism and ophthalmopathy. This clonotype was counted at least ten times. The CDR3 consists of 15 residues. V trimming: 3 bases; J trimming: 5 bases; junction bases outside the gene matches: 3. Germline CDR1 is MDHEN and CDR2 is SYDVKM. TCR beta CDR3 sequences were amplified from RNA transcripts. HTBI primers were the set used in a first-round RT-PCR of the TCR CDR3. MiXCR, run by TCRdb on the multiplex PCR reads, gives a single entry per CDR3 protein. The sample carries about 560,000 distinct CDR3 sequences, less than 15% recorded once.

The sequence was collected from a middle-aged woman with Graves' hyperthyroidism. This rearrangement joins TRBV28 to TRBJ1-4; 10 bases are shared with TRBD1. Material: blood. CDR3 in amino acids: CASSLLGQGNEKLFF. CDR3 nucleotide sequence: TGTGCCAGCAGTTTGTTGGGACAGGGGAATGAAAAACTGTTTTTT.